The rows below give T cell receptor beta chains drawn from one sample of a study of T cell responses to AZD1222 COVID-19 vaccine. Sequenced by immunoSEQ multiplex PCR; TCRdb stores in-frame clones only, minus some. The table shows over 100,000 clones, with roughly nine tenths occurring only once. The sequences come from peripheral blood, collected on day 0 of AZD1222 vaccination. These receptors were taken from an adult in good health. CDR3s include the opening cysteine and the closing phenylalanine or tryptophan. A D gene is named only where the DNA matches it firmly.

NA	TRBV24-1	TRBJ1-5	16	CATSDGRGGSNQPQHF	TGTGCCACCAGTGATGGGAGGGGAGGTAGCAATCAGCCCCAGCATTTT
TRBD1	TRBV5-6	TRBJ1-5	15	CASSQGTGDTQPQHF	TGTGCCAGCAGCCAAGGGACAGGGGACACTCAGCCCCAGCATTTT
TRBD1	TRBV5-6	TRBJ2-1	15	CASSNAAGGIDEQFF	TGTGCCAGCAGCAACGCAGCAGGGGGCATCGATGAGCAGTTCTTC
TRBD1	TRBV27	TRBJ1-2	14	CASSPGQARGGYTF	TGTGCCAGCAGTCCAGGACAGGCCAGAGGTGGCTACACCTTC
NA	TRBV7-9	TRBJ1-4	15	CASSLLIATNEKLFF	TGTGCCAGCAGCTTATTGATCGCAACTAATGAAAAACTGTTTTTT
NA	TRBV6-2/TRBV6-3	TRBJ2-2	13	CASSSRVPGELFF	TGTGCCAGCAGTTCCAGGGTCCCCGGGGAGCTGTTTTTT
TRBD2	TRBV9	TRBJ2-3	18	CASSKTGTSGASTDTQYF	TGTGCCAGCAGCAAAACCGGGACTAGCGGTGCTAGCACAGATACGCAGTATTTT
NA	TRBV19	TRBJ1-3	15	CASSIWLRSGNTIYF	TGTGCCAGTAGTATATGGCTGCGCTCTGGAAACACCATATATTTT
TRBD2	TRBV7-2	TRBJ2-7	15	CASSLEALAGDEQYF	TGTGCCAGCAGCTTAGAGGCCCTAGCGGGAGACGAGCAGTACTTC
TRBD1	TRBV19	TRBJ1-4	16	CASSARTGLWNEKLFF	TGTGCCAGTAGTGCTCGGACAGGTTTGTGGAATGAAAAACTGTTTTTT
TRBD2	TRBV24-1	TRBJ2-1	15	CATSDAGTRLGEQFF	TGTGCCACCAGTGACGCCGGGACTAGGCTGGGTGAGCAGTTCTTC
NA	TRBV7-9	TRBJ2-3	12	CASSTYTDTQYF	TGTGCCAGCAGCACCTACACAGATACGCAGTATTTT
NA	TRBV12-3/TRBV12-4	TRBJ1-2	13	CASRDRRGYGYTF	TGTGCCAGCAGAGACAGGCGGGGCTATGGCTACACCTTC
TRBD2	TRBV28	TRBJ2-2	16	CASTLGLAVYTGELFF	TGTGCCAGCACCCTCGGCCTAGCGGTTTATACCGGGGAGCTGTTTTTT